The 31 T cell receptor beta chains below come from one sample, sequenced in a study of shared clonotypes between healthy human individuals. Measured with immunoSEQ multiplex PCR; TCRdb has only the in-frame clones, and not every one. This sample has approximately 320,000 clones, with 74% found just once. Sequences were obtained from memory CD4+ T cells sorted from blood. As to subset: CD45RA-negative fraction. These receptors all stem from a man aged 25 to 40 in good health.

The chain couples TRBV6-6 to TRBJ1-2; D is unresolved. V was clipped by 5 bases and J by 6 bases, with 10 bases between them. CDR3 length equals 12 residues. Germline CDR1 is MNHNY and CDR2 is SVGAGI (reference sequence). Here the CDR3 reads CASSQIRDGYTF. CDR3 sequence (DNA): TGTGCCAGCAGTCAAATACGGGATGGCTACACCTTC.

J is TRBJ1-5 and V is TRBV28, with TRBD1 as a possible D gene (5 bases). The CDR3 is 13 residues long. The ends were cut back, 6 bases at V and 9 bases at J, with 15 bases in the middle. Per the germline V gene, CDR1 is MDHEN and CDR2 is SYDVKM. The CDR3 here is CASRAKGKWPQHF. CDR3 DNA: TGTGCCAGCAGGGCAAAGGGGAAGTGGCCCCAGCATTTT.

The rearrangement links TRBV7-6 to TRBJ2-3; 8 bases are a match to TRBD2. Germline-derived CDR1 and CDR2 are SGHVS and FNYEAQ. The V gene end was trimmed by 4 bases and the J gene end by 6 bases; junction bases not matched to a gene: 9. This CDR3 has 15 amino acids. The CDR3 loop reads CASSYLGLGADTQYF. DNA of the CDR3: TGTGCCAGCAGCTATTTGGGACTAGGGGCCGATACGCAGTATTTT.

The chain couples TRBV5-1 to TRBJ2-1, with D tentatively TRBD2 (6 bases). The V end was cut by 5 bases, the J end by 5 bases, with 11 bases between. The V gene's germline CDR1 is SGHRS and CDR2 YFSETQ. The CDR3 spans 13 residues. This chain's CDR3 is CASRGGDHNEQFF. CDR3 in DNA: TGCGCCAGCAGAGGCGGGGACCACAATGAGCAGTTCTTC.

This clone was seen a few times. The chain joins TRBV5-4 to TRBJ2-1, with 10 bases matching TRBD2. Trimming removed 4 bases from V and 2 bases from J; junction bases left unmatched: 9. The CDR3 spans 17 residues. The germline V gene encodes CDR1 SGHNT and CDR2 YYREEE (reference sequence). CDR3 DNA: TGTGCCAGCAGCGGAGCCCCTAGCGGGAGCGCCTACAATGAGCAGTTCTTC. Protein: CASSGAPSGSAYNEQFF.

V is TRBV9 and J is TRBJ2-1; the match to TRBD2 covers 12 bases. After removal of 4 bases from V and 0 bases from J, the junction contained 2 bases not matched to a gene. Germline CDR1 is SGDLS and CDR2 is YYNGEE. The CDR3 runs to 16 residues. The CDR3 here is CASSPTSGSSYNEQFF. In DNA, the CDR3 is TGTGCCAGCAGCCCGACTAGCGGGAGCTCCTACAATGAGCAGTTCTTC.

This chain uses TRBV10-1 with TRBJ1-2; D gene ambiguous. Looked up from germline, CDR1 is WNHNN and CDR2 is SYGVQD (reference sequence). This CDR3 spans 13 amino acids. The ends were cut back, 2 bases at V and 3 bases at J, with 7 bases in the middle. The CDR3 sequence: CASSEKPHYGYTF. CDR3 sequence (DNA): TGCGCCAGCAGTGAGAAACCCCACTATGGCTACACCTTC.

This chain joins TRBV29-1 and TRBJ2-7; 9 bases map to TRBD1. CDR1 SQVTM and CDR2 ANQGSEA come from the germline V gene. The ends lost 6 bases at V and 5 bases at J; junction bases unmatched: 11. The CDR3 extends over 14 amino acids. As DNA, the CDR3 is TGCAGCGTCGGAAAGACAGGGGGATCCCACGAGCAGTACTTC. Protein: CSVGKTGGSHEQYF.

Details on this clone: Other nucleotide sequences in the sample specify the same CDR3. CDR3 DNA: TGCGCCAGCAGCTTGGTCCAGGGGGCCTCCTACGAGCAGTACTTC. Translated: CASSLVQGASYEQYF. V and J are TRBV5-1 and TRBJ2-7; 8 nucleotides agree with TRBD1. V shed 0 bases, J shed 0 bases, and the junction held 2 bases outside the gene matches. The CDR3 spans 15 residues. Per germline, CDR1 SGHRS and CDR2 YFSETQ.

This clone was recorded once. V is TRBV6-6 and J is TRBJ1-2, with 7 nucleotides matching TRBD1. After removal of 8 bases from V and 13 bases from J, the junction contained 16 bases not matched to a gene. Germline CDR1 and CDR2: MNHNY and SVGAGI (reference sequence). This CDR3 spans 13 amino acids. In DNA, the CDR3 is TGTGCCAGCTTAAGCCTCGGGGACAGATCCACCACCTTC. Translated: CASLSLGDRSTTF.

The chain combines TRBV5-8 with TRBJ2-2; D gene uncertain. The V end was cut by 4 bases, the J end by 5 bases, with 15 bases between. The CDR3 spans 15 residues. Germline assignment: CDR1 SGHTS and CDR2 YDEGEE. CDR3 DNA sequence: TGTGCCAGCAGCCGGCCCATTTCGAGTACCGGGGAGCTGTTTTTT. Protein sequence: CASSRPISSTGELFF.

V usage is TRBV19 and J usage is TRBJ2-7, with TRBD1 matching 8 bases. V shed 3 bases and J 3 bases; nucleotides not matched to a gene: 7. CDR1 LNHDA and CDR2 SQIVND come from the germline V gene (reference sequence). The CDR3 length is 15 residues. The CDR3 loop reads CASSIFGQGSYEQYF. The CDR3, as DNA: TGTGCCAGTAGTATTTTTGGACAGGGCAGCTACGAGCAGTACTTC.

The rearrangement uses TRBV29-1 and TRBJ2-3; TRBD2 aligns across 13 bases. Germline V gene lookup returns CDR1 SQVTM and CDR2 ANQGSEA. The junction had 2 bases not matched to a gene; V was cut back by 6 bases and J by 2 bases. This CDR3 is 14 amino acids long. Written as DNA, the CDR3 is TGCAGCGTGGGACTAGCGGGGATCACAGATACGCAGTATTTT. Protein product: CSVGLAGITDTQYF.

The rearrangement joins TRBV6-6 to TRBJ2-1; D may be TRBD2 (6 bases). Germline CDR1 reads MNHNY; CDR2 reads SVGAGI (reference sequence). The V and J ends lost 6 bases and 1 base respectively, with 13 bases between them. CDR3 size: 15 residues. CDR3 bases: TGTGCCAGCAGACTTTCGGGAGTATCCTACAATGAGCAGTTCTTC. This gives the protein CASRLSGVSYNEQFF.

The chain has TRBV28 and TRBJ1-4; D is perhaps TRBD1 (5 bases). The CDR3 is 15 residues long. Trimming pared 5 bases from V and 4 bases from J, leaving 14 bases between. Germline CDR1 reads MDHEN; CDR2 reads SYDVKM. The CDR3: CASSVQGGSNEKLFF. The CDR3 nucleotides are TGTGCCAGCAGTGTTCAGGGAGGGAGTAATGAAAAACTGTTTTTT.

J is TRBJ2-1 and V is TRBV28; 9 positions match TRBD1. This CDR3 comprises 16 residues. J was trimmed by 4 bases and V by 5 bases; bases with no gene match: 9. Germline CDR1 reads MDHEN; CDR2 reads SYDVKM. CDR3 sequence (DNA): TGTGCCAGCAGTGAGCCGAACAGGGGGCTGTACAATGAGCAGTTCTTC. Translated, it gives CASSEPNRGLYNEQFF.

V and J are TRBV6-5 and TRBJ2-5; D ambiguous. Trimming took off 6 bases at V and 0 bases at J, with 14 bases between the two ends. Per the germline V gene, CDR1 is MNHEY and CDR2 is SVGAGI. This CDR3 spans 15 amino acids. The CDR3 nucleotides read TGTGCCAGCAGCCCCTTCTGGGGATACCAAGAGACCCAGTACTTC. Its translation: CASSPFWGYQETQYF.

The CDR3 DNA is TGTGCTAGTGGTTTGGTTCTCACCCGGGACAGGAACACTGAAGCTTTCTTT. This translates into CASGLVLTRDRNTEAFF. V gene TRBV12-5 combines with J gene TRBJ1-1; 7 nucleotides align to TRBD1. V was pared by 0 bases and J by 1 base, with 8 bases of the junction left unmatched. Germline V gene data show CDR1 as LGHNT and CDR2 as FRNRAP. The CDR3 runs 17 residues.

The chain links TRBV7-8 to TRBJ2-7; 12 bases are shared with TRBD2. Trimming at V came to 1 base and at J to 5 bases, leaving 0 bases not matched to a gene. CDR3 length: 14 residues. Germline V gene sequence: CDR1 SGHVS, CDR2 FQNEAQ. CDR3 DNA: TGTGCCAGCAGCTTAGGACTAGCGGGAGACGAGCAGTACTTC. This translates into CASSLGLAGDEQYF.

V is TRBV5-4 and J is TRBJ2-5; 9 bases match TRBD1. The V gene's germline CDR1 is SGHNT and CDR2 YYREEE (reference sequence). CDR3 length: 17 amino acids. The V gene end was trimmed by 5 bases and the J gene end by 5 bases; junction bases not matched to a gene: 16. Here the CDR3 reads CASRPAGTGSGSETQYF. The DNA for the CDR3 is TGTGCCAGCAGACCGGCCGGGACAGGGTCGGGGAGCGAGACCCAGTACTTC.

This clone has more than one count but fewer than ten. This chain links TRBV29-1 with TRBJ2-3; a weak D match, TRBD1 (5 bases). CDR1 is SQVTM, CDR2 ANQGSEA, per germline. The CDR3 has 13 amino acids. The ends were cut back, 6 bases at V and 3 bases at J, with 13 bases in the middle. The CDR3 bases are TGCAGCGTCCTCAGGGTTGGTACAGATACGCAGTATTTT. Residues: CSVLRVGTDTQYF.

This clone was seen a handful of times. The rearrangement links TRBV6-6 to TRBJ2-1, with no clear D. The V end was cut by 6 bases, the J end by 4 bases, with 16 bases between. The CDR3 sequence is 15 residues long. Per germline, CDR1 MNHNY and CDR2 SVGAGI (reference sequence). The CDR3 sequence: CASSATDPDYNEQFF. The CDR3, as DNA: TGTGCCAGCAGCGCGACGGATCCCGATTACAATGAGCAGTTCTTC.

This chain links TRBV5-4 with TRBJ2-5; D tentatively reads TRBD1 or TRBD2 (6 bases each). The CDR3 extends over 13 amino acids. V gave up 4 bases and J gave up 3 bases, with 10 bases separating them. Per germline, CDR1 SGHNT and CDR2 YYREEE (reference sequence). In DNA, the CDR3 is TGTGCCAGCAGCCCGGGGGCAGAAGAGACCCAGTACTTC. Translating gives CASSPGAEETQYF.

The rearrangement links TRBV7-2 to TRBJ1-1; the match to TRBD1 covers 7 bases. Germline trimming cut 1 base from V and 11 bases from J; bases unmatched to any gene: 7. Per germline, CDR1 SGHTA and CDR2 FQGNSA. The length of the CDR3 is 13 residues. CDR3 in amino acids: CASSLGTEGAAFF. The CDR3 bases are TGTGCCAGCAGCTTAGGGACAGAGGGGGCGGCTTTCTTT.

This rearrangement joins TRBV5-4 to TRBJ2-1; D call uncertain. V was trimmed by 1 base and J by 9 bases, leaving 8 bases between them. CDR3 length equals 12 residues. Per the germline V gene, CDR1 is SGHNT and CDR2 is YYREEE (reference sequence). CDR3 amino acids: CASSLLVSEQFF. The CDR3 DNA reads as TGTGCCAGCAGCTTGCTGGTAAGTGAGCAGTTCTTC.

The chain has TRBV5-1 and TRBJ2-7; D not resolved. The V gene lost 4 bases and the J gene lost 2 bases, with 4 bases spanning the gap. Per germline, CDR1 SGHRS and CDR2 YFSETQ. The CDR3 extends over 11 amino acids. In nucleotides, the CDR3 is TGCGCCAGCAGCGAAGCCTACGAGCAGTACTTC. Translated: CASSEAYEQYF.

This clone was seen at least ten times. The chain carries TRBV18 and TRBJ2-3; D is unresolved. The CDR3 covers 16 residues. The germline CDR1 and CDR2 sequences are KGHSH and LQKENI. The V end lost 5 bases, the J end lost 3 bases, and 18 bases lay between the germline ends. The CDR3: CASSSTLKRVTDTQYF. The CDR3 bases are TGTGCCAGCTCATCCACTCTCAAAAGGGTGACAGATACGCAGTATTTT.

The chain links TRBV11-3 to TRBJ1-1; D is unresolved. The ends were cut back, 5 bases at V and 1 base at J, with 14 bases in the middle. This CDR3 comprises 15 residues. Per germline, CDR1 SGHNT and CDR2 YENEEA. The chain's CDR3 is CASSPISRSNTEAFF. Here the CDR3 DNA reads TGTGCCAGCAGCCCTATCTCCCGTTCGAACACTGAAGCTTTCTTT.

The V call is TRBV25-1, the J call TRBJ2-4; D is undetermined. The CDR3 has 15 amino acids. CDR1 is MGHDK, CDR2 SYGVNS, per germline. V gave up 5 bases and J gave up 0 bases, with 11 bases separating them. The CDR3 DNA follows: TGTGCCAGCAGTCCAGCTTCCATAGCCAAAAACATTCAGTACTTC. It specifies CASSPASIAKNIQYF.

This clone occurred once. The rearrangement links TRBV2 to TRBJ2-1, with 8 bases fitting TRBD1. Germline V gives CDR1 SNHLY, CDR2 FYNNEI. CDR3 length: 13 residues. V trimming: 6 bases; J trimming: 7 bases; junction bases outside the gene matches: 5. The CDR3 nucleotides are TGTGCCAGCAGCGGACAGGGATTGAATGAGCAGTTCTTC. Protein: CASSGQGLNEQFF.

The chain links TRBV9 to TRBJ2-1; TRBD1 might be the D (5 bases). Trimming left V 0 bases short and J 11 bases short, with 18 bases between. The V gene's germline CDR1 is SGDLS and CDR2 YYNGEE. The CDR3 runs to 15 residues. The CDR3 here is CASSVGLWGDSKQFF. CDR3 sequence (DNA): TGTGCCAGCAGCGTAGGTCTATGGGGTGACAGTAAGCAGTTCTTC.